Listed below are T cell receptor beta chains from one sample, sequenced in a study of blood T cell repertoires in COVID-19. TCRdb's table, derived via immunoSEQ multiplex PCR, lists solely in-frame clones and lacks some. Found here are 280,000 or so clones, about 85% of them singletons; the top ten hold more than 10%. The sequencing input was peripheral blood. These TCRs come from a human donor in a cohort sampled during active COVID-19. CDR3s include the opening cysteine and the closing phenylalanine or tryptophan. A D gene is named only where the DNA matches it firmly. The size field is filled for only some rows; it gives once, few, many or a size class.

CDR3 DNA | CDR3 protein | D gene | CDR3 length | clone size | J gene | V gene
TGTGCCAGTAGAGATAGCAATCAGCCCCAGCATTTT | CASRDSNQPQHF | . | 12 | . | TRBJ1-5 | TRBV12-3/TRBV12-4
TGTGCTAGTGGTTTGGACAGCCGCAATCAGCCCCAGCATTTT | CASGLDSRNQPQHF | . | 14 | . | TRBJ1-5 | TRBV12-5
TGCAGCGTCGGGGGACAGGGGATCTCTGAAGCTTTCTTT | CSVGGQGISEAFF | TRBD1 | 13 | . | TRBJ1-1 | TRBV29-1
TGCGCCAGCAGCCAAGCCCAGGGCTTCTATGGCTACACCTTC | CASSQAQGFYGYTF | . | 14 | few | TRBJ1-2 | TRBV4-1
TGTGCCAGCAGTTACGTGGGAGCGTACAATGAGCAGTTCTTC | CASSYVGAYNEQFF | . | 14 | . | TRBJ2-1 | TRBV6-5
TGTGCCACCAGCAGGGGGGACAGGATGAACACTGAAGCTTTCTTT | CATSRGDRMNTEAFF | TRBD1 | 15 | . | TRBJ1-1 | TRBV15
TGTGCCAGCAGCTCCCGGACAGGGGGCATTTACGAGCAGTACTTC | CASSSRTGGIYEQYF | TRBD1 | 15 | . | TRBJ2-7 | TRBV7-8
TGTGCCAGCAGTGAAGCCGGGACAGGGGCAGAGAGATATGGCTACACCTTC | CASSEAGTGAERYGYTF | TRBD1 | 17 | . | TRBJ1-2 | TRBV6-1
TGTGCCAGCAGCCAAGGGGCAGGGAGGGGTGAGGAGACCCAGTACTTC | CASSQGAGRGEETQYF | TRBD2 | 16 | . | TRBJ2-5 | TRBV3-1/TRBV3-2
TGTGCCTGGAGTCCGTACAGGGAAACCTTCCTTGGTGGGGGTCAGCCCCAGCATTTT | CAWSPYRETFLGGGQPQHF | . | 19 | . | TRBJ1-5 | TRBV30
TGTGCCAGCAGCCGGACAGGGGCCGGCTACACCTTC | CASSRTGAGYTF | TRBD1 | 12 | . | TRBJ1-2 | TRBV5-6
TGTGCCAGCCAAAGGTCCAATGCCGGGACTCGACGTATTATTGGCTACGAGCAGTACTTC | CASQRSNAGTRRIIGYEQYF | . | 20 | . | TRBJ2-7 | TRBV14
TGCGCCAGCAGCTTGGAGACTAGCGGGTACACCGGGGAGCTGTTTTTT | CASSLETSGYTGELFF | TRBD2 | 16 | . | TRBJ2-2 | TRBV5-1
TGTGCCAGCACTCTGCTCGGGAACACTGAAGCTTTCTTT | CASTLLGNTEAFF | . | 13 | . | TRBJ1-1 | TRBV7-9
TGCGCCAACAACAGGGCCTTTAGGTACGAGCAGTACTTC | CANNRAFRYEQYF | . | 13 | . | TRBJ2-7 | TRBV10-2
TGTGCCAGCTCTGTCGCCTACGAGCAGTACTTC | CASSVAYEQYF | . | 11 | . | TRBJ2-7 | TRBV2
TGTGCCACCAGCAGACGCTCCGGGACTAGCGGTCACAATGAGCAGTTCTTC | CATSRRSGTSGHNEQFF | TRBD2 | 17 | . | TRBJ2-1 | TRBV15
TGTGCCAGCAGTGGGGCCCGGTACGGGACAGGGAACTATGGCTACACCTTC | CASSGARYGTGNYGYTF | TRBD1 | 17 | . | TRBJ1-2 | TRBV6-1
TGTGCCAGCAGTTTACCGCGGATACAGCCCCAGCATTTT | CASSLPRIQPQHF | . | 13 | few | TRBJ1-5 | TRBV27
TGCGCCAGCGATCCTAGCGGGGCAAAATACGAGCAGTACTTC | CASDPSGAKYEQYF | TRBD2 | 14 | once | TRBJ2-7 | TRBV10-1
TGTGCCAGTAGTCCTTACAGGGACGATGGCTACACCTTC | CASSPYRDDGYTF | . | 13 | . | TRBJ1-2 | TRBV19
TGTGCCAGTAGTATTGGGCCAGGGAGGTTGACAGATACGCAGTATTTT | CASSIGPGRLTDTQYF | . | 16 | . | TRBJ2-3 | TRBV19
TGTGCCAGCACCCGGGGCAATGAGCAGTTCTTC | CASTRGNEQFF | . | 11 | once | TRBJ2-1 | TRBV12-3/TRBV12-4
TGCAGCGTTGCGGACCAGGGTTCAGCTTTCTTT | CSVADQGSAFF | . | 11 | . | TRBJ1-1 | TRBV29-1
TGTGCCAGCAGTGCAGAATATAGCAATCAGCCCCAGCATTTT | CASSAEYSNQPQHF | . | 14 | . | TRBJ1-5 | TRBV2
TGTGCCAGCAGCTTAAGGACTAGCGGCTACGAGCAGTACTTC | CASSLRTSGYEQYF | TRBD2 | 14 | . | TRBJ2-7 | TRBV7-2
TGCAGTGCTAGTCGGGGGGGAAATGAAAAACTGTTTTTT | CSASRGGNEKLFF | . | 13 | . | TRBJ1-4 | TRBV20-1
TGTGCCAGCAGCCCGGACAGATGGAATGAAAAACTGTTTTTT | CASSPDRWNEKLFF | . | 14 | . | TRBJ1-4 | TRBV9
TGCGCCAGCAGCCCCGGCACCGGGGAGCTGTTTTTT | CASSPGTGELFF | . | 12 | once | TRBJ2-2 | TRBV10-2
TGTGCCAGCAGCTTAGCGCAGGGGGGCTCCTACAATGAGCAGTTCTTC | CASSLAQGGSYNEQFF | . | 16 | . | TRBJ2-1 | TRBV7-6
TGTGCCAGCTTGTCCGGGCCCGGGACAGGACTCTTC | CASLSGPGTGLF | TRBD1 | 12 | . | TRBJ2-1 | TRBV12-3/TRBV12-4
TGCGCCAGCAGCGTGGGACAGCCGCGAGAGACCCAGTACTTC | CASSVGQPRETQYF | TRBD1 | 14 | . | TRBJ2-5 | TRBV5-1
TGTGCCAGTAGTATTACCAGGGGGAACACTGAAGCTTTCTTT | CASSITRGNTEAFF | . | 14 | . | TRBJ1-1 | TRBV19
TGTGCCAGCAGTTTCGGGACAGGGTTTGAGCAGTACTTC | CASSFGTGFEQYF | TRBD1 | 13 | . | TRBJ2-7 | TRBV12-3/TRBV12-4
TGTGCCACCAGAGGGACTAGCAGCGATGAGCAGTTCTTC | CATRGTSSDEQFF | TRBD2 | 13 | . | TRBJ2-1 | TRBV15
TGTGCCAGCAGCCAATGGTCCCAGGGTCAAGAGCAGTACTTC | CASSQWSQGQEQYF | . | 14 | . | TRBJ2-7 | TRBV3-1/TRBV3-2
TGCAGCGCCCGCGAGGACAGGTACGGGGCCCAGCATTTT | CSAREDRYGAQHF | TRBD1 | 13 | . | TRBJ1-5 | TRBV29-1
TGTGCCAGCGGAAGTGCGGACGAGCAGTACTTC | CASGSADEQYF | . | 11 | . | TRBJ2-7 | TRBV7-9
TGCGCCAGCAGCCCGTGGACAGGAATGAATTCACCCCTCCACTTT | CASSPWTGMNSPLHF | TRBD1 | 15 | . | TRBJ1-6 | TRBV5-1
TGTGCCAGCAGGACGACAGGGGGAGGAAACACCATATATTTT | CASRTTGGGNTIYF | TRBD1 | 14 | few | TRBJ1-3 | TRBV2
TGTGCCAGTGGTGACACCAGAAACACTGAAGCTTTCTTT | CASGDTRNTEAFF | . | 13 | . | TRBJ1-1 | TRBV19
TGTGCCAGCAGCTTAGAAGGGACTAGCGTCTACAATGAGCAGTTCTTC | CASSLEGTSVYNEQFF | TRBD2 | 16 | . | TRBJ2-1 | TRBV7-2
TGCAGTGCTAGTGACCAACCGGGACAGGGAGCTTTCTTT | CSASDQPGQGAFF | TRBD1 | 13 | . | TRBJ1-1 | TRBV20-1
TGTGCCAGTAGCAGACTAGCGGGAGTGACAGATACGCAGTATTTT | CASSRLAGVTDTQYF | TRBD2 | 15 | . | TRBJ2-3 | TRBV19
TGTGCCAGCAGCCGCCTCCCTCTGCGGGGGTCGGACACTGAAGCTTTCTTT | CASSRLPLRGSDTEAFF | . | 17 | . | TRBJ1-1 | TRBV7-3
TGTGCCAGCAGCACAGGACTAGCGGGAGTCATGGATGAGCAGTTCTTC | CASSTGLAGVMDEQFF | TRBD2 | 16 | few | TRBJ2-1 | TRBV9
TGTGCCAGCAGAGCTAGCGGGGTGGGCACAGATACGCAGTATTTT | CASRASGVGTDTQYF | TRBD2 | 15 | once | TRBJ2-3 | TRBV2
TGTGCCAGTAGTCCGGTGGGGGCCTCCTACGAGCAGTACTTC | CASSPVGASYEQYF | . | 14 | . | TRBJ2-7 | TRBV19
TGTGCCAGCAGTGGACTAGCGGAACATCCCGATGAGCAGTTCTTC | CASSGLAEHPDEQFF | TRBD2 | 15 | . | TRBJ2-1 | TRBV6-2/TRBV6-3
TGTGCCAGCAGTTTGGAGCGGAACACCGGGGAGCTGTTTTTT | CASSLERNTGELFF | . | 14 | . | TRBJ2-2 | TRBV6-2/TRBV6-3
TGTGCCAGCAGCTTGTCCCTTAACACTGAAGCTTTCTTT | CASSLSLNTEAFF | . | 13 | . | TRBJ1-1 | TRBV5-6